The present T cell receptor (beta chain) was sequenced within a study of identifying expanded T cells in peripheral blood. Only in-frame clones appear in the TCRdb table, and some are missing; sequencing was by immunoSEQ multiplex PCR. The data hold approximately 140,000 clones, with about 86% observed a single time. Unmatched junction bases numbered 7, after V lost 5 bases and J lost 4 bases. The CDR3 sequence is 14 residues long. The germline V gene encodes CDR1 SGHVS and CDR2 FQNEAQ. V and J are TRBV7-8 and TRBJ2-7; 8 bases map to TRBD1. Sequencing was done on a sample of blood. The origin of this receptor is a person aged 18-70 years in good health. Here the CDR3 reads CASSGDRGIYEQYF. CDR3 bases: TGTGCCAGCAGCGGAGACAGGGGTATATACGAGCAGTACTTC. Drawing the rest from reference TRBV7-8 and TRBJ2-7, the complete variable domain is GAGVSQSPRYKVAKRGQDVALRCDPISGHVSLFWYQQALGQGPEFLTYFQNEAQLDKSGLPSDRFFAERPEGSVSTLKIQRTQQEDSAVYLCASSGDRGIYEQYFGPGTRLTVT.